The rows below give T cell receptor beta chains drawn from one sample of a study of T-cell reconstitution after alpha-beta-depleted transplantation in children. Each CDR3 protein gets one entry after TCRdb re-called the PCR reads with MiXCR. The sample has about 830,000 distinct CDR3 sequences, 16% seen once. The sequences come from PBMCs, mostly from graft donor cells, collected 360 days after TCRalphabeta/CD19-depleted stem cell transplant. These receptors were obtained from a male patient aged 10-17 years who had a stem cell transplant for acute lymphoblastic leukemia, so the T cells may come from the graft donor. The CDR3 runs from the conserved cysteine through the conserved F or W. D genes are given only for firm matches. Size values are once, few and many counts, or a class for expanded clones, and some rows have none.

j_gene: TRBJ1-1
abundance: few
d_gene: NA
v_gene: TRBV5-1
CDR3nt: TGCGCCAGCAGCTTGACTGCTCCCACTGAAGCTTTCTTT
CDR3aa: CASSLTAPTEAFF

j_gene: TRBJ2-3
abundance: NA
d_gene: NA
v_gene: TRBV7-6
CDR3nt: TGTGCCAGCAGGGGGGCCACCACAGATACGCAGTATTTT
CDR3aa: CASRGATTDTQYF

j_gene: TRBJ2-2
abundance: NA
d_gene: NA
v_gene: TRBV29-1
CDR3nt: TGCAGCGTTGGGGGTTTAGGGGCCGGGGAGCTGTTTTTT
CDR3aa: CSVGGLGAGELFF

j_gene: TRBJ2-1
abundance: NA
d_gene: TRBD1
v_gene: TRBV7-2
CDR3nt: TGTGCCAGCAGCCTTACCCGGACAGGGTCCTACAATGAGCAGTTCTTC
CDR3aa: CASSLTRTGSYNEQFF

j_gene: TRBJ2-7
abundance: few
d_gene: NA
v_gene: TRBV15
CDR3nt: TGTGCCACCAGCAGAGATCAGGAGGGTGGGCAGTACTTC
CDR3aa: CATSRDQEGGQYF

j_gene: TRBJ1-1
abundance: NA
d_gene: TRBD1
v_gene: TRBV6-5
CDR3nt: TGTGCCAGCAGTTACTCGTCGACAGGGGGCAGAGTTGAAGCTTTCTTT
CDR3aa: CASSYSSTGGRVEAFF

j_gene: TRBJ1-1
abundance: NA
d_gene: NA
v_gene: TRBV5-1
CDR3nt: TGCGCCAGCAGCATCATTCGGGCCACTGAAGCTTTCTTT
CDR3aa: CASSIIRATEAFF

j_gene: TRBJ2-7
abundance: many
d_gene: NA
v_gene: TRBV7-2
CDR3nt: TGTGCCAGCAGCTCCATGCGGGCCACCTACGAGCAGTACTTC
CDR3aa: CASSSMRATYEQYF

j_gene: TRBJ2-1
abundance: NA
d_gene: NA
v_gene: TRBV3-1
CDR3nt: TGTGCCATCTGTCCCGGGACCTTAAGGGGTTACAATGAGCAGTTCTTC
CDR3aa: CAICPGTLRGYNEQFF

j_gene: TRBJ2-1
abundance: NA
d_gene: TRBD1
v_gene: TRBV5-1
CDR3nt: TGCGCCAGCAGCACTTATACAGGGGGGACCTACAATGAGCAGTTCTTC
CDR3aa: CASSTYTGGTYNEQFF

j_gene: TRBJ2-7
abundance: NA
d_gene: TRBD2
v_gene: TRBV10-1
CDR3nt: TGCGCCAGCAGTGCGGCTAGCGGGAGATCTCGTCGCGAGCAGTACTTC
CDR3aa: CASSAASGRSRREQYF

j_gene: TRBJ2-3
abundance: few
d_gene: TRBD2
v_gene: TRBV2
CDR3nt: TGTGCCAGCAGCGGGACTAACACAGATACGCAGTATTTT
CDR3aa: CASSGTNTDTQYF

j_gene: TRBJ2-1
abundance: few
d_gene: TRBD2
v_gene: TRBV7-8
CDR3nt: TGTGCCAGCAGCCAGGGACTAGCGGGAGGGCCCCCGAATGAGCAGTTCTTC
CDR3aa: CASSQGLAGGPPNEQFF

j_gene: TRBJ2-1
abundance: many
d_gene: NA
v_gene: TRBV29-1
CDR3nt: TGCAGCGTTGTCGGGCTTGAGCAGTTCTTC
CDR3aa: CSVVGLEQFF

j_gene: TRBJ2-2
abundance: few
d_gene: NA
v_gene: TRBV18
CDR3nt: TGTGCCAGCTCACCACCGCAAGCGACAGCCTCCACCGGGGAGCTGTTTTTT
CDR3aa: CASSPPQATASTGELFF

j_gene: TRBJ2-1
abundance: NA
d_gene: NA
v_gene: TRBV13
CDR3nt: TGTGCCAGCAGCATCTTCCTGTTACAGAGCTCCTACAATGAGCAGTTCTTC
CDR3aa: CASSIFLLQSSYNEQFF

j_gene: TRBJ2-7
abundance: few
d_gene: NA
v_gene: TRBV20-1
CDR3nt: TGCAGTGCTTTAAGGTCCTACGAGCAGTACTTC
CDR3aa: CSALRSYEQYF

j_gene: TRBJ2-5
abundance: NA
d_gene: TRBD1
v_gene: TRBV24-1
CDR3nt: TGTGCCACCAGTGAGATTACATCCGGGACAGGGGGAAAAGAGACCCAGTACTTC
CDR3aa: CATSEITSGTGGKETQYF

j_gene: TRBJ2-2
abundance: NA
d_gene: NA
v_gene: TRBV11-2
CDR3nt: TGTGCCAGCAGCCCCGCGGCGGGTACGGCCGGGGAGCTGTTTTTT
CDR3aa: CASSPAAGTAGELFF

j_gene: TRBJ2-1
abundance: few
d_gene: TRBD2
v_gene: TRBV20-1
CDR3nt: TGCAGTGCTGCCATTTGTGGGGCGGGGGGGATTTCCCGCAATGAGCAGTTCTTC
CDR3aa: CSAAICGAGGISRNEQFF

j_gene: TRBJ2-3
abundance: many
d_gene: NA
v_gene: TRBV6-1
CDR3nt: TGTGCCAGCAGGCCCGGGACTGGTGCTTCTTTAGATACGCAGTATTTT
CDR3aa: CASRPGTGASLDTQYF

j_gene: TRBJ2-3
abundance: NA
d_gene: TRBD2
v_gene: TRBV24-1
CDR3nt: TGTGCCACCAGTGATTTGCAGACTAGCGACACAGATACGCAGTATTTT
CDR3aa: CATSDLQTSDTDTQYF

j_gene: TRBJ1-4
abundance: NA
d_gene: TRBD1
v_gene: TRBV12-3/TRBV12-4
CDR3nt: TGTGCCAGCAGTCAACCTCCCGGGACAGGTCGGGTAAAACTGTTTTTT
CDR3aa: CASSQPPGTGRVKLFF

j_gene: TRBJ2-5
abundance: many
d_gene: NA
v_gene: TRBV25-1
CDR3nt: TGTGCCAGCAGGAGACCCGTCCAAGAGACCCAGTACTTC
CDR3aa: CASRRPVQETQYF

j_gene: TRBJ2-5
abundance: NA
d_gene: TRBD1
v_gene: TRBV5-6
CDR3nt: TGTGCCAGCAGCTCTACGGACAGGTTGGAAGAGACCCAGTACTTC
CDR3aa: CASSSTDRLEETQYF

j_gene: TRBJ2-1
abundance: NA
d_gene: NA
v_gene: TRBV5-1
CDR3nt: TGCGCCAGCAAGACAGGAACCTACAATGAGCAGTTCTTC
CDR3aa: CASKTGTYNEQFF

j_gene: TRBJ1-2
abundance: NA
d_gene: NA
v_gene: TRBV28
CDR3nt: TGTGCCAGCAGTCCGATACACGACTATGGCTACACCTTC
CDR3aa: CASSPIHDYGYTF

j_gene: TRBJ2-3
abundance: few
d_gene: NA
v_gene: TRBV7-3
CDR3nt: TGTGCCAGCAGCTTAACTGGGGGTAGTCCAGATACGCAGTATTTT
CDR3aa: CASSLTGGSPDTQYF

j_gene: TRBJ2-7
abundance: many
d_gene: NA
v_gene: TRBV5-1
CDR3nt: TGCGCCAGCAGCTTGTCCGTCAGGCTGGGGAGCGACTCCTACGAGCAGTACTTC
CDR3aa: CASSLSVRLGSDSYEQYF

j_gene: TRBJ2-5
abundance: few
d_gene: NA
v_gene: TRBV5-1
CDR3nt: TGCGCCAGCAGCTTGGAGAGCAACCAAGAGACCCAGTACTTC
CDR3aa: CASSLESNQETQYF

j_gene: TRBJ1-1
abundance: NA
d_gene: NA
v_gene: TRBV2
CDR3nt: TGTGCCAGCAGTCCGCATACAGGAGGTCTAAACACTGAAGCTTTCTTT
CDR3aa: CASSPHTGGLNTEAFF

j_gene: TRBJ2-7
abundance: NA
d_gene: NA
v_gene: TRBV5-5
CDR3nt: TGTGCCAGCAGCATCTCGGTCCAATACGAGCAGTACTTC
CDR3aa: CASSISVQYEQYF

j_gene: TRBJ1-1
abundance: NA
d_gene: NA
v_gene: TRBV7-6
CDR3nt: TGTGCCAGGGCCAACGGCGCTGAAGCTTTCTTT
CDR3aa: CARANGAEAFF

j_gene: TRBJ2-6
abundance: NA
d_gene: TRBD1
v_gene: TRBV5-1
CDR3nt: TGCGCCAGCAGATGGGCAGGGGGCCTCACTCTCTCTGGGGCCAACGTCCTGACTTTC
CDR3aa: CASRWAGGLTLSGANVLTF

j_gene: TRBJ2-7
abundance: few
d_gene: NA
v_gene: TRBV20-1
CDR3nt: TGCAGTGCTAGATGGGGAAGCCGGGACTCCCCCTACGAGCAGTACTTC
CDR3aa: CSARWGSRDSPYEQYF

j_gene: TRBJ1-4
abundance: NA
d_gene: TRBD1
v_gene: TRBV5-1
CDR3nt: TGCGCCAGCAGCTTGGAATCGACAGGGGCAAAAAAACTGTTTTTT
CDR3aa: CASSLESTGAKKLFF

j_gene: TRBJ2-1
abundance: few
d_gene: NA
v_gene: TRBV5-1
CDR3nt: TGCGCCAGCTTTGGGGCAAAGAATGAGCAGTTCTTC
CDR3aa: CASFGAKNEQFF

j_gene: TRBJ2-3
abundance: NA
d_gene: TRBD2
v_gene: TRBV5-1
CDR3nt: TGCGCCAGCAGCTTGGCCTGGGGAGCGGGAGAAATAGATACGCAGTATTTT
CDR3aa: CASSLAWGAGEIDTQYF

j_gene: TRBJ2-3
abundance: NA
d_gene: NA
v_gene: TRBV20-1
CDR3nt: TGCAGTGCTAGAGGCCTACTGAGCGGCACAGATACGCAGTATTTT
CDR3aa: CSARGLLSGTDTQYF

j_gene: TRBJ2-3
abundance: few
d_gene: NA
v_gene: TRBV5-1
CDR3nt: TGCGCCAGCAGCTTGGAGGGAGTCACAGATACGCAGTATTTT
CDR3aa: CASSLEGVTDTQYF

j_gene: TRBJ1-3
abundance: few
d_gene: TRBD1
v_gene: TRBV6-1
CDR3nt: TGTGCCAGCAAACGGGACAGTGCGATTTTGAGCTCTGGAAACACCATATATTTT
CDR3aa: CASKRDSAILSSGNTIYF

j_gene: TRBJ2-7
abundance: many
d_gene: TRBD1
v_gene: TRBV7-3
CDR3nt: TGTGCCAGCAGCTCGGACAGGGCCCCCTCCTACGAGCAGTACTTC
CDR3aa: CASSSDRAPSYEQYF

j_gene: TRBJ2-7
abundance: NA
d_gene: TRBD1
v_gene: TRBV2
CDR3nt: TGTGCCAGCAGTAAAGCACAGGGGGGCAACGAGCAGTACTTC
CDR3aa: CASSKAQGGNEQYF

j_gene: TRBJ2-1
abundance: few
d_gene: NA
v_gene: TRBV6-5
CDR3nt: TGTGCCAGCCCCGCGGGAACACCAGCCTACAATGAGCAGTTCTTC
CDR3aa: CASPAGTPAYNEQFF

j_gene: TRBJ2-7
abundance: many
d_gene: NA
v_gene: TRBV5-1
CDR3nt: TGCGCCAGCAGCTTGGACGGAAGTGCCTACGAGCAGTACTTC
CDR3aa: CASSLDGSAYEQYF

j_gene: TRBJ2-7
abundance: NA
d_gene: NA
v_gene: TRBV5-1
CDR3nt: TGCGCCAGCAGCTTCTTAGGACACCCCTACGAGCAGTACTTC
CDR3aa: CASSFLGHPYEQYF

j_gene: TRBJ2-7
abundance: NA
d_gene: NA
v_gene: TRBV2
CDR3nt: TGTGCCAGCACCCAACAGCCCTCCTACGAGCAGTACTTC
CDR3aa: CASTQQPSYEQYF

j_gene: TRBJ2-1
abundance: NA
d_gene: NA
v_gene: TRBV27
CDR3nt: TGTGCCAGCAGTGCCAGCCCCTACAATGAGCAGTTCTTC
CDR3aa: CASSASPYNEQFF

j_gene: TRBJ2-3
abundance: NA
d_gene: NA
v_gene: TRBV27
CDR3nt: TGTGCCAGCAGTTTAACGGAACTTGATACGCAGTATTTT
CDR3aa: CASSLTELDTQYF

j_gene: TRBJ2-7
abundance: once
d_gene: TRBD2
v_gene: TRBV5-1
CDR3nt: TGCGCCAGCAGGCCAGGGGGACTAGCGGGAACCTACGAGCAGAACTTC
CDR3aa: CASRPGGLAGTYEQNF

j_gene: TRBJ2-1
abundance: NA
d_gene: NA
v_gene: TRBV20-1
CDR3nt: TGCAGTGCTAGTCTACTCCATCAGGGGACCTACAATGAGCAGTTCTTC
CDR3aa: CSASLLHQGTYNEQFF

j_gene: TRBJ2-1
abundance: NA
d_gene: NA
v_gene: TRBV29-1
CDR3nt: TGCAGCGTTGAAGACCGAGGGTTCAATGAGCAGTTCTTC
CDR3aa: CSVEDRGFNEQFF

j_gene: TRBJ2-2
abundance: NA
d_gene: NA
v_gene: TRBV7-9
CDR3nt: TGTGCCAGCAGCTTAGCACTCGAAGTGGGGGAGCTGTTTTTT
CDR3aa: CASSLALEVGELFF

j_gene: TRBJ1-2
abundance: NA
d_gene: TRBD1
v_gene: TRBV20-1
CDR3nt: TGCAGTGCTAGAGACGCAGGGACAGGGGGGGACTATGGCTACACCTTC
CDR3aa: CSARDAGTGGDYGYTF

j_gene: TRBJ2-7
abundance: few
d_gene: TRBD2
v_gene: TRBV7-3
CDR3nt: TGTGCCAGCAGCTTAACGGGACTAGCGTCCTACGAGCAGTACTTC
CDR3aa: CASSLTGLASYEQYF

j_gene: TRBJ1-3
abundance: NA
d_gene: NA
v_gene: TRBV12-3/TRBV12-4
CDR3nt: TGTGCCAGCAGTACCCGTGGGAGGACTGGAAACACCATATATTTT
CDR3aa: CASSTRGRTGNTIYF

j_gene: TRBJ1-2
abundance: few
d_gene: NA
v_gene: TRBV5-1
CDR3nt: TGCGCCAGCAGCGGATCCAACCAGGGGTATGGCTACACCTTC
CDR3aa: CASSGSNQGYGYTF

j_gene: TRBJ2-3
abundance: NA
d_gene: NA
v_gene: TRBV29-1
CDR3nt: TGCAGCGTTGTGCGATTCACAGATACGCAGTATTTT
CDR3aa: CSVVRFTDTQYF

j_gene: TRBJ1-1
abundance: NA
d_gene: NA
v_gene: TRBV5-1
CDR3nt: TGCGCCAGCAGCCCGAGGACAGCCCTGAACACTGAAGCTTTCTTT
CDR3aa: CASSPRTALNTEAFF

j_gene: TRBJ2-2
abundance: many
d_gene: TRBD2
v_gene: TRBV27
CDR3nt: TGTGCCAGCAGTCCCTACCAATCCTCGGGGGGAATCGGGGAGCTGTTTTTT
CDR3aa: CASSPYQSSGGIGELFF